The clone carrying this T cell receptor (beta chain) was detected only a few times. The antigen remains unidentified. TCRdb re-derived calls from the reads in MiXCR, one entry per CDR3 protein. The sample has about 830,000 distinct CDR3 sequences, about 30% seen once. This sample was included in a study of T cell repertoires in cytomegalovirus infection. Across the study: CMV epitopes, recently identified HLA-C-restricted and well-studied HLA-B-restricted, were used. General study findings and limits: HLA-C-restricted CMV clonotypes gave the most frequent clonotype in two of eight donors.

CDR3 length: 18 residues. V lost 3 bases, J lost 0 bases, and 20 bases lay in between. V and J are TRBV12-3 or TRBV12-4 and TRBJ1-1; weak D call: TRBD1 (6 bases). The clonotype comes from a human donor in good health (CMV status not recorded). Some clones in this sample may be carry-over from other donors' samples. Sample: cultured CD8+ T cells from PBMCs, taken from culture after CMV antigen stimulation. Written as DNA, the CDR3 is TGTGCCAGCAGTTTTAACGCCGGGGGCCGTACTATGAACACTGAAGCTTTCTTT. As protein: CASSFNAGGRTMNTEAFF.